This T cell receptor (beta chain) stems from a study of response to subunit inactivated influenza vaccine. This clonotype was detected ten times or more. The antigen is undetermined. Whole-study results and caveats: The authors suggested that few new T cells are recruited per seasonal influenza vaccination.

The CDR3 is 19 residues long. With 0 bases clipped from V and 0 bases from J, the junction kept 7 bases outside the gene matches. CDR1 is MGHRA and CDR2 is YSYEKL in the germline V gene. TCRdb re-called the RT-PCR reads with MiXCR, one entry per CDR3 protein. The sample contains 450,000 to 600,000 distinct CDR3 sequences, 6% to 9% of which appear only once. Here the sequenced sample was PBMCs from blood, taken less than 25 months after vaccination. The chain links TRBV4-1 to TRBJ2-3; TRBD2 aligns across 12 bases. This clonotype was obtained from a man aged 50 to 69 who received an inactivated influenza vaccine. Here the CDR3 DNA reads TGCGCCAGCAGCCAAGACTCAGGACTAGCGGGGCTGAGCACAGATACGCAGTATTTT. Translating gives CASSQDSGLAGLSTDTQYF.